The entry below gives a single T cell receptor beta chain sequence along with its context. The assay was immunoSEQ multiplex PCR, and TCRdb's table has in-frame clones only and misses some. This table has about 44,000 clones, more than 65% appearing once. The sample originates from a study of control samples from healthy donors and cancer patients. V was shortened by 5 bases and J by 4 bases, with 17 bases between the two germline ends. There are 15 residues in the CDR3. Germline loops: CDR1 LNHDA, CDR2 SQIVND (reference sequence). The TCR was taken from a male donor with melanoma. The sequencing input was formalin-fixed, paraffin-embedded tissue. The chain recombines TRBV19 with TRBJ2-5; maybe TRBD1 (7 bases). The CDR3 protein is CASSEMARGVETQYF. CDR3 nucleotides: TGTGCCAGTAGTGAAATGGCCAGGGGGGTAGAGACCCAGTACTTC.